The sequence of this T cell receptor beta chain was determined in a study of regulatory T cells in long-lasting Graves disease (dated by TCRdb to the early 2020s). Regarding the study in general: Persistent Graves' disease was defined as antithyroid drug treatment for over 5 years with persistently positive TSH receptor autoantibodies. Persistent Graves' disease patients were compared with newly diagnosed Graves' disease patients by peripheral blood TCR sequencing and RNA sequencing. The study was registered as a clinical trial and conducted in China. A total of roughly 35 samples underwent TCR sequencing: roughly 13 from persistent and about 20 from newly diagnosed Graves' disease patients. Antithyroid drugs had been taken for approximately ten years on average by persistent Graves' disease patients in the clinical cohort. Study-level results and caveats: Patients with persistent disease shared more public clonotypes (roughly 2,900) than newly diagnosed patients did (approximately 1,000). The study examined only peripheral blood because the primary lesion, thyroid tissue, could not be accessed. Compared with newly diagnosed patients, patients with persistent Graves' disease had lower TCR Shannon entropy and fewer highly expanded clones, which suggests clonal expansion. The authors noted that the small sample size was a limitation that may lower accuracy. TRBV28, TRBJ1-2 and TRBJ2-5 were preferentially used in persistent disease, while TRBV20-1 and TRBJ2-1 were favored in newly diagnosed disease. Only the TCR beta chain was sequenced and analyzed.

CDR1 and CDR2 are drawn from the germline V gene (reference sequence): MNHEY, SMNVEV. The germline ends are 15 bases apart after V is trimmed by 8 bases and J by 7 bases. The CDR3, from cysteine to phenylalanine, totals 13 residues. Only the CDR3 portion is preserved as DNA: 39 bases, with reading frame beginning at the first base. The time point label on this specimen signifies: persistent/refractory GD, antithyroid drugs over 5 years with positive TRAb. RNA was extracted from PBMCs in TRIzol for both TCR sequencing and RNA sequencing. Graves' disease was diagnosed according to American Thyroid Association guidelines. Patients for the study were recruited at an endocrinology department in Xi'an, China. From each patient, nine milliliters of peripheral blood was collected into an EDTA anticoagulant tube. Ficoll Paque Plus density gradient separation was used to isolate PBMCs, and no additional T cell sorting was done. An Agilent 2100 Bioanalyzer and agarose gel were used to assess RNA quality, and a NanoDrop 2000 was used to measure RNA concentration.

Library prep was done by multiplex PCR. The data were produced on an Illumina HiSeq 4000. iRepertoire HTBI primers and Arm-PCR amplification of CDR3 regions were used to construct TCR beta libraries. Gel purification was performed on PCR products prior to sequencing. As for how the authors treated the data: Gene usage analysis of CDR3 amino acid clonotypes used the roughly 62 TRBV and some 15 TRBJ segments found across samples. COPE and FqMerger were used to merge filtered high-quality paired reads into contigs. BLAST was used to align contigs to IMGT TRBV, TRBD and TRBJ reference genes, and CDR3 was defined according to IMGT. Any clonotype with a frequency above 0.1% was counted as a highly expanded clone. Repertoire diversity was measured by Shannon entropy, and V-J evenness by the Gini coefficient. A clonotype found in more than one individual was treated as public. The raw public data were reprocessed by TCRdb itself: fastp quality trimming at Q25, MiXCR clonotype calling, in-frame beta chains only. For every CDR3 protein sequence, its rows merge into one entry that carries the most common genes and DNA. These V and J calls derive from TCRdb rather than the authors' analysis. Recorded for this sample are fewer than 450,000 distinct CDR3 sequences; around a quarter of them occurred a single time. The ten largest make up roughly 26% of the sample.

This clonotype was seen only a few times. It lacks a known antigen. Base qualities are not provided; no much larger clone lies one nucleotide away. Sample: peripheral blood mononuclear cells (PBMCs), taken when the disease was refractory, from a patient treated with antithyroid drugs. The sequence derives from a female donor with Graves disease. The rearranged chain carries TRBV27 and TRBJ1-5; possibly the D gene is TRBD1, per 6 matching bases. The CDR3 protein is CASRAGGEQPQHF. The DNA is as follows: TGTGCCAGCCGAGCGGGGGGCGAACAGCCCCAGCATTTT.